This TCR beta chain emerged from a study of blood T cells in healthy people across ages. Trimming took 5 bases from V and 4 from J; bases not matched to a gene: 6. The CDR3 runs to 14 residues. Germline V gene lookup returns CDR1 SGHRS and CDR2 YFSETQ. Regarding the study as a whole: Observed TCR beta diversity per million T cells went down as age went up. This fall followed a roughly linear course with age. TCR beta diversity was tightly associated with the proportion of naive T cells.

A minimum of 5 micrograms of total RNA was extracted per sample. Points on this clonotype: Its antigen is currently unknown.

A J-beta primer mix and a sample-barcoded 5' primer were used in a second PCR of about 7 to 12 cycles. TCRdb re-derived calls from the 5' RACE reads in MiXCR, one entry per CDR3 protein. The sample has 580,000 or so distinct CDR3 sequences, around 48% seen once. The sample comprised blood. The rearrangement joins TRBV5-1 to TRBJ2-3, with TRBD1 matching 8 bases. This sequence originates from a man older than 75 in good health. This CDR3 reads CASSRTGLADTQYF. The CDR3 region has the DNA TGCGCCAGCAGTAGGACAGGGTTGGCAGATACGCAGTATTTT. Filled out from reference TRBV5-1 and TRBJ2-3, the complete variable domain reads KAGVTQTPRYLIKTRGQQVTLSCSPISGHRSVSWYQQTPGQGLQFLFEYFSETQRNKGNFPGRFSGRQFSNSRSEMNVSTLELGDSALYLCASSRTGLADTQYFGPGTRLTVL.